This T cell receptor (beta chain) is from a study of shared clonotypes between healthy human individuals. Turning to the study itself: Donors consisted of two women and three men between 18 and 49.

The V gene's germline CDR1 is LNHDA and CDR2 SQIVND (reference sequence). Trimming took 6 bases from V and 0 from J, leaving 12 bases between them. This CDR3 is built from 15 residues. Assay: immunoSEQ multiplex PCR; the TCRdb copy retains only in-frame clones and omits some. The repertoire consists of about 670,000 clones, with approximately 79% occurring once and the leading ten covering 1.8%. The receptor was derived from a woman aged 25 to 39 in good health. The material sequenced was memory CD4+ T cells sorted from blood. Subset described: CD45RA-negative fraction. The chain joins TRBV19 to TRBJ1-3; weak D call: TRBD1 (5 bases). The CDR3 sequence is CASSRQRSSGNTIYF. Here the CDR3 DNA reads TGTGCCAGTAGCCGACAGAGGAGCTCTGGAAACACCATATATTTT. Looking up the rest from reference TRBV19 and TRBJ1-3 gives the full variable domain: DGGITQSPKYLFRKEGQNVTLSCEQNLNHDAMYWYRQDPGQGLRLIYYSQIVNDFQKGDIAEGYSVSREKKESFPLTVTSAQKNPTAFYLCASSRQRSSGNTIYFGEGSWLTVV.